This T cell receptor (beta chain) came from a study of blood T cell repertoires in COVID-19. Study overall: The cDNA or gDNA used as material had been derived from T cells, B-cell-depleted T cells, or PBMCs.

The CDR3 spans 14 residues. Trimming took 6 bases from V and 1 from J, leaving 12 bases between them. Germline CDR1 and CDR2: MDHEN and SYDVKM. Per the original data handling: Researchers report that nucleated cell counts were estimated from reference gene primer amplification. The method was immunoSEQ multiplex PCR; TCRdb's version includes in-frame clones alone and lacks a portion of them. The V and J calls and clone size are taken from that table; D and trimming were inferred from the DNA. The sample has 50,000 or so clones, roughly 81% seen once; the top ten hold approximately 5.7%. This receptor was obtained from a woman aged 60-70 years with acute or convalescent COVID-19. This chain joins TRBV28 and TRBJ1-2; D remains ambiguous. Sequencing was done on a sample of peripheral blood. DNA of the CDR3: TGTGCCAGCAGCCCGGGGTCTGATAACTATGGCTACACCTTC. It codes for CASSPGSDNYGYTF.